This TCR delta chain is from a study of gamma-delta T cells after stem cell transplantation. For this clone: A far larger clone is off by one base, so a read error is likely.

The CDR3 length is 22 residues. V lost 3 bases and J lost 0; bases outside the gene matches: 23. Per the germline V gene, CDR1 is GEAIGNYY and CDR2 is EKD. TCRdb reanalysed the RT-PCR reads with CATT. Of about 2,600 delta-chain clones in the sample, 44% were seen once. The TCR comes from a human donor. It is not recorded whose cells these are; they may come from a transplant donor. Sequencing input: gamma-delta T cells. The V gene is TRDV2, the J gene TRDJ1; TRDD3 agrees at 11 bases. The DNA of the CDR3 is TGTGCCTGTGACTCCGTCTCCTACCCGGTACTGGGGGATAACCCTTACACCGATAAACTCATCTTT. Amino acid sequence: CACDSVSYPVLGDNPYTDKLIF.